The clone carrying this T cell receptor (beta chain) was detected many times. What it binds is not known. This record belongs to a study of Graves' ophthalmopathy and Graves' hyperthyroidism. Whole-study results and caveats: Most expanded thyroid clonotypes above 0.001 frequency also appeared in blood.

The TCR beta CDR3 regions underwent amplification from RNA transcripts. Following a first-round RT-PCR that used HTBI primers, a second-round multiplex PCR was carried out. MiXCR was run by TCRdb on the multiplex PCR reads, yielding one entry per CDR3 protein. In the table there are hundreds of thousands of distinct CDR3 sequences, around 21% of which are singletons. Germline V gives CDR1 MNHNS, CDR2 SASEGT. This CDR3 spans 16 amino acids. Trimming stripped 5 bases from V and 2 bases from J, with 19 bases between. The sequencing input was peripheral blood. The TCR was taken from a woman aged 18-29 years with stable Graves' hyperthyroidism. The chain combines TRBV6-1 with TRBJ2-7; D possibly corresponds to TRBD2 (8 bases). CDR3 sequence reads: CASSRRGLAGTYEQYF. The DNA of the CDR3 is TGTGCCAGCAGTCGAAGGGGGCTAGCGGGTACCTACGAGCAGTACTTC.